There are many counts of the clone carrying this T cell receptor (beta chain). As yet, its antigen is unknown. A second PCR of roughly 7 to 11 cycles used a sample-barcoded 5' primer and a J-beta primer mix. Through a template-switch adaptor with 12 random nucleotides, each cDNA molecule received a tag. TCRdb re-derived calls from the 5' RACE reads in MiXCR, one entry per CDR3 protein. The sample has 580,000 or so distinct CDR3 sequences, roughly 48% seen once. The amount of total RNA extracted per sample was at least 5.5 micrograms. This CDR3 has 10 amino acids. Trimming took 6 bases from V and 4 from J, leaving 7 bases between them. Per the germline V gene, CDR1 is SQVTM and CDR2 is ANQGSEA. The entry originates in a study of blood T cells in healthy people across ages. Findings and caveats of the study: Older age went with lower TCR beta diversity per million T cells, in a roughly linear way.

This rearrangement joins TRBV29-1 to TRBJ2-7; D may be TRBD1 (5 bases). This sequence was found in a man at least 80 years old in good health. Material: blood. The CDR3 is CSVQGYEQYF. CDR3 coding DNA: TGCAGCGTCCAGGGATACGAGCAGTACTTC.